A single sample gave rise to the 22 T cell receptor beta chains below, sequenced in a study of blood T cells in healthy people across ages. Combining a sample-barcoded 5' primer with a J-beta primer mix, a second PCR ran for 7 to 11 cycles. TCRdb fed the 5' RACE reads into MiXCR, producing one record per CDR3 protein. The repertoire has 790,000 or so distinct CDR3 sequences, 35% to 60% of them found once; the top ten carry about a sixth. The sample comprised blood. The receptors were gathered from a man at least 80 years old in good health.

This clonotype was seen only a few times. The rearrangement joins TRBV15 to TRBJ2-1; unclear D gene. V was trimmed by 0 bases and J by 6 bases, leaving 3 bases between them. In germline, CDR1 is LNHNV, CDR2 YYDKDF (reference sequence). CDR3 size: 12 residues. The CDR3 DNA reads as TGTGCCACCAGCAGAGACTCCAATGAGCAGTTCTTC. Protein sequence: CATSRDSNEQFF.

The chain links TRBV6-2 or TRBV6-3 to TRBJ1-5; D remains unclear. V dropped 0 bases and J dropped 5 bases, with 11 bases sitting between them. Per the germline V gene, CDR1 is MNHEY and CDR2 is SVGEGT. The CDR3 length is 15 residues. The CDR3 DNA is TGTGCCAGCAGTTACTCCGGCAGTCGGGATCAGCCCCAGCATTTT. Protein sequence: CASSYSGSRDQPQHF.

This clonotype was picked up a small number of times. V and J are TRBV6-5 and TRBJ2-1; D may be TRBD1 (5 bases). Looked up from germline, CDR1 is MNHEY and CDR2 is SVGAGI. This CDR3 is built from 14 residues. Trimming removed 6 bases at V and 0 bases at J, with 9 bases between. The CDR3 here is CASRRQSSYNEQFF. The CDR3 nucleotides are TGTGCCAGCAGGAGACAGAGCTCCTACAATGAGCAGTTCTTC.

This clonotype appeared a few times. The chain couples TRBV6-1 to TRBJ2-1; 12 nucleotides agree with TRBD2. The CDR3 length is 15 residues. Germline CDR1 and CDR2: MNHNS and SASEGT. V lost 2 bases, J lost 10 bases, and 6 bases stayed unmatched. CDR3 sequence: CASSERTSGRNEQFF. The CDR3 DNA follows: TGTGCCAGCAGTGAACGCACTAGCGGGAGGAACGAGCAGTTCTTC.

This clonotype occurred a few times. The chain employs TRBV20-1 and TRBJ2-1, with 11 bases identical to TRBD2. J lost 6 bases, V lost 5 bases, and 6 bases had no gene match. The germline V gene encodes CDR1 DFQATT and CDR2 SNEGSKA (reference sequence). This CDR3 is built from 14 residues. CDR3 sequence: CSAGGLADSNEQFF. The CDR3 coding sequence is TGCAGTGCTGGGGGACTAGCGGATTCCAATGAGCAGTTCTTC.

J is TRBJ2-7 and V is TRBV18; D is uncertain. Germline V gene lookup returns CDR1 KGHSH and CDR2 LQKENI. This CDR3 is built from 12 residues. Trimming pared 5 bases from V and 6 bases from J, leaving 11 bases between. The DNA of the CDR3 is TGTGCCAGCTCATTGCCTAAGGGCGAGCAGTACTTC. Protein: CASSLPKGEQYF.

The chain employs TRBV7-8 and TRBJ1-4, with 7 bases lining up with TRBD1. CDR1 and CDR2 (germline): SGHVS, FQNEAQ. The CDR3 consists of 17 residues. The trim removed 1 base at V and 5 bases at J, leaving 10 bases unmatched. The CDR3, as DNA: TGTGCCAGCAGCTTAGGACAGGGTTTTGGAGTGAATGAAAAACTGTTTTTT. Amino acids: CASSLGQGFGVNEKLFF.

A few counts support this clonotype. The chain combines TRBV7-3 with TRBJ2-2; 7 positions agree with TRBD1. The V and J ends lost 4 bases and 0 bases, in that order; junction bases with no gene match: 2. Germline assignment: CDR1 SGHTA and CDR2 FQGTGA. The CDR3 sequence is 15 residues long. CDR3 loop: CASSSGQTNTGELFF. DNA of the CDR3: TGTGCCAGCAGCTCGGGACAGACGAACACCGGGGAGCTGTTTTTT.

The chain combines TRBV7-2 with TRBJ1-2; D is unclear. This CDR3 spans 14 amino acids. Germline V gene lookup returns CDR1 SGHTA and CDR2 FQGNSA. The V gene lost 2 bases and the J gene lost 8 bases, with 15 bases spanning the gap. CDR3 sequence (DNA): TGTACCAGCAGCTTACGGCAGCCACCGTTCGGCTACACCTTC. This sequence encodes CTSSLRQPPFGYTF.

This clonotype was detected only a few times. The chain recombines TRBV9 with TRBJ2-3, with no clear D. Germline lookup yields CDR1 SGDLS and CDR2 YYNGEE. V lost 1 base, J lost 2 bases, and 11 bases lay in between. CDR3 length equals 15 residues. The CDR3 here is CASSVFLDHTDTQYF. In DNA form, the CDR3 reads TGTGCCAGCAGCGTATTTTTGGACCACACAGATACGCAGTATTTT.

V and J are TRBV5-1 and TRBJ1-5; D is undetermined. V lost 4 bases and J 0 bases, leaving 17 bases between the germline ends. This CDR3 contains 17 residues. CDR1 SGHRS and CDR2 YFSETQ come from the germline V gene. This chain's CDR3 is CASSNLRGRYSNQPQHF. The CDR3 bases are TGCGCCAGCAGCAACCTTCGTGGGCGTTATAGCAATCAGCCCCAGCATTTT.

At least ten counts were recorded for this clonotype. The chain links TRBV7-2 to TRBJ2-7; tentatively, D is TRBD2 (5 bases). The DNA end is a closer match to TRBJ2-5, so the J assignment may be wrong. The CDR3 runs 14 residues. CDR1 is SGHTA and CDR2 is FQGNSA in the germline V gene. The CDR3: CASSLALAGGTQYF. The CDR3 DNA reads TGTGCCAGCAGCTTAGCGTTGGCAGGAGGGACCCAGTACTTC.

This clonotype was counted between two and nine times. The rearrangement uses TRBV12-3 or TRBV12-4 and TRBJ2-1; TRBD2 matches 8 bases. The CDR3 length is 14 residues. V lost 3 bases, J lost 9 bases, and 7 bases stayed unmatched. The CDR3 DNA sequence: TGTGCCAGCAGTTTGGGGACTAGTATGGGTGAGCAGTTCTTC. Translating it yields CASSLGTSMGEQFF.

In this sample, this clonotype turned up a few times. J is TRBJ1-1 and V is TRBV5-1; TRBD1 is a possible D gene (6 bases). The V end was cut by 1 base, the J end by 4 bases, with 8 bases between. Germline lookup yields CDR1 SGHRS and CDR2 YFSETQ. The CDR3 runs to 13 residues. CDR3 loop: CASSLQGTTEAFF. The CDR3 DNA reads as TGCGCCAGCAGCTTGCAGGGGACCACTGAAGCTTTCTTT.

The V and J genes are TRBV5-6 and TRBJ1-1; 7 bases are shared with TRBD1. J was trimmed by 5 bases and V by 4 bases; bases with no gene match: 8. The CDR3 is 14 amino acids. Germline CDR1 and CDR2: SGHDT and YYEEEE. Here the CDR3 reads CASSTPGGWTEAFF. DNA for the CDR3: TGTGCCAGCAGCACCCCAGGGGGGTGGACTGAAGCTTTCTTT.

Details on this clonotype: The junction does not match germline at one end; this may be a read error. The chain employs TRBV5-1 and TRBJ2-5; TRBD2 aligns across 9 bases. The germline V gene encodes CDR1 SGHRS and CDR2 YFSETQ. The length of the CDR3 is 18 residues. In DNA form, the CDR3 reads TGCGCTAGCAGCTTGGGTCCCCCAGCGGGGGGCTTCCAAGAGACCCAGTACTTC. Translation gives CASSLGPPAGGFQETQYF.

This chain connects TRBV6-5 to TRBJ2-7, with 9 bases matching TRBD1. The J segment lost 7 bases and the V segment lost 6 bases, leaving 10 bases of the junction unmatched. The CDR3 consists of 14 residues. The germline V gene has CDR1 MNHEY and CDR2 SVGAGI. The CDR3 loop is CASSRGQGQSEQYF. The CDR3, as DNA: TGTGCCAGCAGCCGCGGACAGGGGCAGAGTGAGCAGTACTTC.

The V gene is TRBV28, the J gene TRBJ2-7; possibly TRBD1 for D (5 bases). Germline V gene lookup returns CDR1 MDHEN and CDR2 SYDVKM. Trimming took off 5 bases at V and 1 base at J, with 9 bases between the two ends. The CDR3 length is 13 residues. The CDR3 sequence: CASSLQDSYEQYF. Here the CDR3 DNA reads TGTGCCAGCAGTCTACAGGATTCCTACGAGCAGTACTTC.

This sequence joins TRBV12-3 or TRBV12-4 and TRBJ2-7; D may be TRBD1 (5 bases). This CDR3 is built from 14 residues. Trimming took off 3 bases at V and 0 bases at J, with 9 bases between the two ends. The DNA for the CDR3 is TGTGCCAGCAGTTTGTACAGGAACTCCTACGAGCAGTACTTC. It is translated as CASSLYRNSYEQYF.

The chain links TRBV27 to TRBJ2-1; 13 positions agree with TRBD2. The V gene's germline CDR1 is MNHEY and CDR2 SMNVEV (reference sequence). The CDR3 is 16 residues long. Trimming at V came to 6 bases and at J to 7 bases, leaving 9 bases not matched to a gene. As DNA, the CDR3 is TGTGCCAGCAGCTACGGACTAGCGGGAGTAGGTAATGAGCAGTTCTTC. Translating gives CASSYGLAGVGNEQFF.

The CDR3 region is CASSVGWAANEQFF. Here the CDR3 DNA reads TGTGCCAGCAGCGTAGGATGGGCGGCAAATGAGCAGTTCTTC. This chain connects TRBV7-9 to TRBJ2-1; no firm D call. Germline V CDR1 and CDR2: SEHNR, FQNEAQ (reference sequence). The CDR3 covers 14 residues. Deletions cut 5 bases from V and 7 bases from J, with 15 bases between.

The chain is built from TRBV12-3 or TRBV12-4 and TRBJ2-3, with TRBD2 matching over 11 bases. J gave up 3 bases and V 11 bases, and 25 bases lay outside the gene matches. There are 20 residues in the CDR3. CDR3 nucleotides: TGTGCCGGGGGGGGGCAGGGGAACGCGACTAGCGGGACCGGGACAGATACGCAGTATTTT. This sequence encodes CAGGGQGNATSGTGTDTQYF.